This is a list of T cell receptor beta chains from one sample in a study of cytomegalovirus exposure and HLA in healthy donors. Using immunoSEQ multiplex PCR, the repertoire was profiled, and TCRdb retains in-frame clones only, with some absent. The profile shows 210,000 or so clones, over 70% of them singletons. The material sequenced was PBMCs. These receptors originate from a boy aged 2 to 10 in good health and CMV-seronegative. Both conserved end residues are part of each CDR3. D genes are given only for firm matches. Expanded clones get a size class; other rows say once, few or many, or leave the size out.

v_call,j_call,d_call,clone_size,cdr3_length,cdr3_aa,cdr3_nt
TRBV6-5,TRBJ2-7,NA,few,14,CASSSAGYTYEQYF,TGTGCCAGCAGTTCCGCCGGGTATACCTACGAGCAGTACTTC
TRBV7-3,TRBJ1-1,TRBD1,NA,13,CASSPTGTRGAFF,TGTGCCAGCAGCCCTACAGGGACCAGGGGGGCTTTCTTT
TRBV2,TRBJ2-4,NA,NA,14,CASNDDSPRDIQYF,TGTGCCAGCAACGACGACAGTCCCCGGGACATTCAGTACTTC
TRBV4-2,TRBJ2-7,TRBD1,NA,14,CASSQGTGGTEQYF,TGTGCCAGCAGTCAAGGGACAGGGGGTACCGAGCAGTACTTC
TRBV29-1,TRBJ2-5,NA,NA,14,CSVVRRVPGETQYF,TGCAGCGTTGTCCGGAGAGTCCCGGGGGAGACCCAGTACTTC
TRBV19,TRBJ1-1,NA,NA,15,CASSSPGGRDTEAFF,TGTGCCAGTAGTAGCCCCGGAGGGAGGGACACTGAAGCTTTCTTT
TRBV20-1,TRBJ2-3,NA,NA,11,CSAEGTDTQYF,TGCAGTGCTGAGGGCACAGATACGCAGTATTTT
TRBV6-5,TRBJ1-1,NA,few,14,CASRVRHPYTEAFF,TGTGCCAGCAGGGTACGACATCCTTACACTGAAGCTTTCTTT
TRBV5-1,TRBJ2-7,TRBD2,NA,12,CASSPSGGEQYF,TGCGCCAGCAGCCCTAGCGGGGGCGAGCAGTACTTC
TRBV7-8,TRBJ2-5,NA,NA,15,CASSLGPTSQETQYF,TGTGCCAGCAGCTTAGGTCCGACTAGCCAAGAGACCCAGTACTTC
TRBV6-1,TRBJ1-2,TRBD1,NA,15,CASSEVGTGYSGYTF,TGTGCCAGCAGTGAAGTAGGGACAGGGTATAGCGGCTACACCTTC
TRBV18,TRBJ2-1,NA,NA,14,CASSPARVYNEQFF,TGTGCCAGCTCACCAGCGAGGGTGTACAATGAGCAGTTCTTC
TRBV29-1,TRBJ1-1,TRBD1,NA,14,CSVGPGQASFEAFF,TGCAGCGTTGGCCCGGGACAGGCGAGCTTTGAAGCTTTCTTT
TRBV6-5,TRBJ1-2,NA,NA,14,CASSYGEIGYGYTF,TGTGCCAGCAGTTACGGGGAGATTGGCTATGGCTACACCTTC
TRBV19,TRBJ2-1,TRBD1,NA,19,CASSSLRDRGLSSYNEQFF,TGTGCCAGTAGCTCCCTCCGGGACAGGGGGCTGAGTTCCTACAATGAGCAGTTCTTC
TRBV6-6,TRBJ2-3,NA,NA,14,CASSYLVVTDTQYF,TGTGCCAGCAGTTACCTAGTCGTTACAGATACGCAGTATTTT
TRBV6-5,TRBJ2-3,NA,NA,13,CASSYGYRDTQYF,TGTGCCAGCAGTTACGGATACAGGGATACGCAGTATTTT
TRBV10-3,TRBJ1-2,TRBD1,once,15,CAISDETGGSGGYTF,TGTGCCATCAGTGACGAGACAGGGGGCTCGGGTGGCTACACCTTC
TRBV5-6,TRBJ1-1,NA,few,13,CASSWGAGNEAFF,TGTGCCAGCAGCTGGGGCGCGGGGAATGAAGCTTTCTTT
TRBV6-8,TRBJ1-1,NA,NA,13,CASVGGRGTEAFF,TGTGCCAGCGTCGGGGGGCGCGGAACTGAAGCTTTCTTT
TRBV6-1,TRBJ1-4,NA,few,15,CASGRAGRTNEKLFF,TGTGCCAGCGGGAGAGCCGGGAGGACTAATGAAAAACTGTTTTTT
TRBV4-1,TRBJ2-7,NA,NA,13,CASSQGRSYEQYF,TGCGCCAGCAGCCAGGGGAGATCCTACGAGCAGTACTTC
TRBV5-1,TRBJ2-5,NA,once,12,CASRLRGAEQYF,TGCGCCAGCAGACTACGGGGGGCGGAGCAGTACTTC
TRBV11-2,TRBJ1-1,NA,NA,13,CTQSGGVSTEAFF,TGTACTCAAAGCGGAGGGGTATCGACTGAAGCTTTCTTT
TRBV5-1,TRBJ2-2,TRBD2,NA,20,CASSLAFSASGGAGTGELFF,TGCGCCAGCAGCTTGGCCTTCTCGGCTAGCGGGGGGGCCGGCACCGGGGAGCTGTTTTTT
TRBV30,TRBJ2-6,NA,NA,16,CAWSGGSSSGANVLTF,TGTGCCTGGAGTGGCGGCAGCAGCTCTGGGGCCAACGTCCTGACTTTC
TRBV11-2,TRBJ2-7,NA,NA,14,CASSPRTRPLEQYF,TGTGCCAGCAGCCCAAGGACTCGGCCCCTCGAGCAGTACTTC
TRBV14,TRBJ1-2,NA,NA,12,CASSPLQGGYTF,TGTGCCAGCAGTCCCCTTCAGGGTGGCTACACCTTC
TRBV2,TRBJ2-2,TRBD1,few,15,CASSEDRVHTGELFF,TGTGCCAGCAGTGAGGACAGGGTCCACACCGGGGAGCTGTTTTTT
TRBV6-6,TRBJ2-7,TRBD1,NA,15,CASSYPGTGGLEQYF,TGTGCCAGCAGTTACCCCGGGACAGGGGGCTTAGAGCAGTACTTC
TRBV2,TRBJ2-7,NA,NA,14,CASSERAGAYEQYF,TGTGCCAGCAGTGAGCGGGCAGGGGCTTACGAGCAGTACTTC
TRBV6-5,TRBJ2-1,NA,few,13,CASSYSRDNEQFF,TGTGCCAGCAGTTACTCGAGAGACAATGAGCAGTTCTTC
TRBV10-3,TRBJ2-7,NA,NA,11,CAISEADEQYF,TGTGCCATCAGTGAGGCAGACGAGCAGTACTTC
TRBV7-9,TRBJ1-4,NA,NA,15,CASSLAGSTNEKLFF,TGTGCCAGCAGCTTAGCCGGTAGTACTAATGAAAAACTGTTTTTT
TRBV30,TRBJ2-2,TRBD1,NA,15,CAWSPGTGYTGELFF,TGTGCCTGGAGTCCCGGGACAGGGTACACCGGGGAGCTGTTTTTT
TRBV10-2,TRBJ1-5,NA,NA,14,CASSDSATMEPQHF,TGCGCCAGCAGTGATTCGGCCACTATGGAGCCCCAGCATTTT
TRBV5-1,TRBJ2-5,TRBD2,NA,17,CASSSGLAGGLQETQYF,TGCGCCAGCAGCTCCGGACTAGCGGGGGGCCTTCAAGAGACCCAGTACTTC
TRBV30,TRBJ2-1,TRBD2,NA,15,CAWSVGLAGVNEQFF,TGTGCCTGGAGTGTCGGACTAGCGGGAGTCAATGAGCAGTTCTTC
TRBV30,TRBJ1-1,TRBD1,few,14,CAWNHRGLNTEAFF,TGTGCCTGGAACCACAGGGGTCTGAACACTGAAGCTTTCTTT
TRBV27,TRBJ2-7,NA,NA,14,CASSSSGLSYEQYF,TGTGCCAGCAGTTCCTCGGGACTCTCCTACGAGCAGTACTTC
TRBV14,TRBJ1-4,TRBD1,NA,13,CASSHDRASKLFF,TGTGCCAGCAGCCATGACAGGGCGTCGAAACTGTTTTTT
TRBV19,TRBJ2-1,TRBD2,NA,14,CASRLAGRYNEQFF,TGTGCCAGTCGACTAGCGGGACGGTACAATGAGCAGTTCTTC
TRBV7-2,TRBJ1-2,TRBD1,NA,15,CASSLMGTGNYGYTF,TGTGCCAGCAGCTTAATGGGGACAGGGAACTATGGCTACACCTTC
TRBV7-9,TRBJ2-5,TRBD2,NA,15,CASSRELREAETQYF,TGTGCCAGCAGCCGGGAACTCCGGGAGGCAGAGACCCAGTACTTC
TRBV7-7,TRBJ1-3,TRBD1,once,17,CASSLGTAGNDGNTIYF,TGTGCTAGCAGCTTAGGGACAGCCGGGAACGATGGAAACACCATATATTTT
TRBV2,TRBJ1-1,NA,NA,14,CASRAGFMNTEAFF,TGTGCCAGCAGAGCCGGGTTTATGAACACTGAAGCTTTCTTT
TRBV7-9,TRBJ2-6,NA,NA,15,CASSKATSGANVLTF,TGTGCCAGCAGCAAAGCCACTTCTGGGGCCAACGTCCTGACTTTC
TRBV6-5,TRBJ2-7,NA,few,14,CASSPLGGTREQYF,TGTGCCAGCAGTCCCCTAGGAGGGACGCGGGAGCAGTACTTC
TRBV19,TRBJ2-4,TRBD2,NA,14,CASSISLAGGSEYF,TGTGCCAGTAGTATCTCACTAGCGGGAGGATCGGAGTACTTC
TRBV19,TRBJ2-6,NA,NA,13,CASTQTGANVLTF,TGTGCCAGTACCCAGACTGGGGCCAACGTCCTGACTTTC
TRBV6-5,TRBJ1-2,NA,NA,15,CASSWGQGYNYGYTF,TGTGCCAGCAGTTGGGGCCAGGGGTATAACTATGGCTACACCTTC
TRBV19,TRBJ1-4,NA,NA,15,CASRSLGTSKEKLFF,TGTGCCAGTAGAAGCCTCGGGACTTCAAAGGAAAAACTGTTTTTT
TRBV6-1,TRBJ1-4,NA,NA,19,CASSEASPGRRLRGEKLFF,TGTGCCAGCAGTGAAGCCTCCCCGGGCCGGCGGCTACGGGGTGAAAAACTGTTTTTT
TRBV18,TRBJ2-7,TRBD1,NA,16,CASSPQDRVFPYEQYF,TGTGCCAGCTCACCTCAGGACAGGGTGTTCCCCTACGAGCAGTACTTC
TRBV19,TRBJ1-2,TRBD1,NA,15,CASSTRQGSFYGYTF,TGTGCCAGTAGTACCCGACAGGGGAGTTTCTATGGCTACACCTTC
TRBV10-1,TRBJ2-2,NA,NA,16,CASSPYRGGLTGELFF,TGCGCCAGCAGCCCGTACAGGGGGGGTCTGACCGGGGAGCTGTTTTTT
TRBV6-1,TRBJ1-5,TRBD1,NA,14,CASSPGGASQPQHF,TGTGCCAGCAGCCCAGGGGGCGCCAGTCAGCCCCAGCATTTT